This TCR beta chain is drawn from a study of multiple sclerosis patients with progressive multifocal leukoencephalopathy. Assay used: immunoSEQ multiplex PCR; TCRdb lists only in-frame clones, some missing. The sample has 25,000 to 35,000 clones, more than 85% seen once. Time point denoted: before natalizumab initiation. Looked up from germline, CDR1 is LNHDA and CDR2 is SQIVND (reference sequence). V lost 5 bases and J lost 0, with 20 bases in between. This CDR3 has 18 amino acids. The rearrangement links TRBV19 to TRBJ2-1, with D perhaps TRBD2 (6 bases). The source material was PBMCs. This sequence originates from a man aged 30 to 45 with multiple sclerosis. Here the CDR3 reads CASSSDGGERSSYNEQFF. The CDR3 DNA follows: TGTGCCAGTAGTTCGGATGGCGGGGAACGGAGCTCCTACAATGAGCAGTTCTTC.